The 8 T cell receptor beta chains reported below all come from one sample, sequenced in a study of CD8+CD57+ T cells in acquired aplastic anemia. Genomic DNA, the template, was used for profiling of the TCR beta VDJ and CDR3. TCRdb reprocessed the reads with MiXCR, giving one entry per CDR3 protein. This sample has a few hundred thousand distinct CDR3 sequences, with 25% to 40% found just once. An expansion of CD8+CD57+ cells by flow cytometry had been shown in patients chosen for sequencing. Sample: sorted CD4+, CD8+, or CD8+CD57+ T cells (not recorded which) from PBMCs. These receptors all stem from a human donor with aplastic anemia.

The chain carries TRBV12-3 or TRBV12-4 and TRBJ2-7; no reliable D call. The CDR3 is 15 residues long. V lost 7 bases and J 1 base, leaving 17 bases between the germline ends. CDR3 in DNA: TGTGCCAGCAACCGTGGCCAGAGGCTGTCCTACGAGCAGTACTTC. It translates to CASNRGQRLSYEQYF.

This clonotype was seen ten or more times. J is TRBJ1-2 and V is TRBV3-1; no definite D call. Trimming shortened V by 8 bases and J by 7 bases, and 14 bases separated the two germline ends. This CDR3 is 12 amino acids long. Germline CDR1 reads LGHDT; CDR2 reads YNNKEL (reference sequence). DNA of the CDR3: TGTGCCAGCCGGACGGCGCAAGGTGGCTACACCTTC. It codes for CASRTAQGGYTF. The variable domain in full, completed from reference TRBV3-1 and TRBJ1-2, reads DTAVSQTPKYLVTQMGNDKSIKCEQNLGHDTMYWYKQDSKKFLKIMFSYNNKELIINETVPNRFSPKSPDKAHLNLHINSLELGDSAVYFCASRTAQGGYTFGSGTRLTVV.

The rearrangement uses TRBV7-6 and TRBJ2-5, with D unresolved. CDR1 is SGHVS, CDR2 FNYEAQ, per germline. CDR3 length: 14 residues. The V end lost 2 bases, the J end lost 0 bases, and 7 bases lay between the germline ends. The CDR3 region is CASSLPGYQETQYF. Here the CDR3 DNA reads TGTGCCAGCAGCTTACCCGGGTACCAAGAGACCCAGTACTTC.

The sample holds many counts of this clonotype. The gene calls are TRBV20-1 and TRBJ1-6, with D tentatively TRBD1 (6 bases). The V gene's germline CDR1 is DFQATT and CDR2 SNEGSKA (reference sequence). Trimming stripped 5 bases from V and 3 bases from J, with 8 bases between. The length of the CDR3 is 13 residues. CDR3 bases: TGCAGTGCTTCGACAGGCTATAATTCACCCCTCCACTTT. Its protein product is CSASTGYNSPLHF.

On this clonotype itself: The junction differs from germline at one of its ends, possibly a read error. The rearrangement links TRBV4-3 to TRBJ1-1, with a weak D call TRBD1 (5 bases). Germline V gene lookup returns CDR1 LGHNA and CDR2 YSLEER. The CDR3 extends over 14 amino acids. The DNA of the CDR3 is TGCGCCAGCGCGGGGAGGGGAGCCAACACTGAAGCTTTCTTC. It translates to CASAGRGANTEAFF.

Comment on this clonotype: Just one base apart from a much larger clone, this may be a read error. Here the CDR3 reads CASSLGASWRTQYF. CDR3 coding DNA: TGTGCCAGCAGCTTAGGGGCTAGTTGGAGGACCCAGTACTTC. V gene TRBV7-9 combines with J gene TRBJ2-5; D remains unclear. This CDR3 is built from 14 residues. Germline lookup yields CDR1 SEHNR and CDR2 FQNEAQ (reference sequence). V lost 1 base to trimming and J lost 7 bases, with 13 bases between them.

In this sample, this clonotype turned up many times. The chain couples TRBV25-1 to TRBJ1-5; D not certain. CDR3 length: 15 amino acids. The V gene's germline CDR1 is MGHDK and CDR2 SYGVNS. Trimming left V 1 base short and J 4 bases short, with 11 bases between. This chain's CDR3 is CASSEFARGNQPQHF. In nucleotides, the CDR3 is TGTGCCAGCAGTGAATTCGCCCGGGGAAATCAGCCCCAGCATTTT.

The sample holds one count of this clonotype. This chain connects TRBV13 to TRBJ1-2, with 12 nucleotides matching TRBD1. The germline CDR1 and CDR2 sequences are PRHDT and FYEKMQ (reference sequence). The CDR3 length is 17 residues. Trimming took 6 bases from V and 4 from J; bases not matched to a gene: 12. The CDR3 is CASRTNRGQGAGYGYTF. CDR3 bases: TGTGCCAGCAGGACGAATCGGGGACAGGGGGCGGGCTATGGCTACACCTTC.